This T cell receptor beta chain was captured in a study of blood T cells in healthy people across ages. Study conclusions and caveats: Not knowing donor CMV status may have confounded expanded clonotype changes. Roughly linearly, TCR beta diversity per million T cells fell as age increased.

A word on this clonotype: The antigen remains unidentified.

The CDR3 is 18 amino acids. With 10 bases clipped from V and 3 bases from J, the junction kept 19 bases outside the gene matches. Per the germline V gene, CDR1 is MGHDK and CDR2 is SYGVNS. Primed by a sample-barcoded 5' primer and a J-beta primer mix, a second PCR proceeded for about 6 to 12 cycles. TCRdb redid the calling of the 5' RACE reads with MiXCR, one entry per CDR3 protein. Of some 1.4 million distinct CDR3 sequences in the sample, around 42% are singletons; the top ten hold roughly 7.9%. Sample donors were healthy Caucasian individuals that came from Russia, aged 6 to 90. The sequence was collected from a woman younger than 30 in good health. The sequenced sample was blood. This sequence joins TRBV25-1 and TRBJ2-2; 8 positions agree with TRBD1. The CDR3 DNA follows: TGTGCCACCAAACCCCCCTCCGGGACAGGACGTGACACCGGGGAGCTGTTTTTT. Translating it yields CATKPPSGTGRDTGELFF.